The 15 T cell receptor beta chains listed next were all sequenced from one sample in a study of blood T cell repertoires in COVID-19. Produced via immunoSEQ multiplex PCR; TCRdb's table is partial and in-frame only. The table records about 160,000 clones, around 80% of them present only once. Sequencing used peripheral blood. The receptors stem from a man aged 60-69 years with acute or convalescent COVID-19.

The chain recombines TRBV29-1 with TRBJ2-7, with 11 bases aligning to TRBD1. With 6 bases clipped from V and 6 bases from J, the junction kept 7 bases outside the gene matches. Germline CDR1 and CDR2: SQVTM and ANQGSEA. The CDR3 has 13 amino acids. The CDR3 bases are TGCAGCGTAAAGGCGGGACAGGGGGGCGAGCAGTACTTC. Translation: CSVKAGQGGEQYF.

This clone was detected only a few times. CDR3 nucleotides: TGTGCCAGCAGCTTCACGGGGAGCTATGGCTACACCTTC. The encoded protein is CASSFTGSYGYTF. The gene calls are TRBV5-4 and TRBJ1-2, with D unresolved. The CDR3 consists of 13 residues. Looked up from germline, CDR1 is SGHNT and CDR2 is YYREEE (reference sequence). Trimming pared 2 bases from V and 4 bases from J, leaving 9 bases between.

The rearrangement links TRBV18 to TRBJ2-5, with 7 positions matching TRBD1. J was trimmed by 0 bases and V by 4 bases; bases with no gene match: 5. There are 15 residues in the CDR3. In germline, CDR1 is KGHSH, CDR2 LQKENI. The CDR3 protein is CASSQRQGNQETQYF. In DNA form, the CDR3 reads TGTGCCAGCTCACAAAGACAGGGAAACCAAGAGACCCAGTACTTC.

This clone has just one count. The gene calls are TRBV6-1 and TRBJ2-5; 7 bases align to TRBD2. Losses at the gene ends were 2 bases for V and 7 bases for J; bases not matched to a gene: 7. Germline lookup yields CDR1 MNHNS and CDR2 SASEGT. The CDR3 spans 14 residues. As DNA, the CDR3 is TGTGCCAGCAGTGAACCCCCCGGCGGGGGGACCCAGTACTTC. Translation: CASSEPPGGGTQYF.

This clone has a handful of counts. This specimen includes other DNA sequences encoding the same CDR3. The J gene is TRBJ1-1, the V gene TRBV18; 8 bases agree with TRBD1. V shed 6 bases and J 3 bases; nucleotides not matched to a gene: 3. The CDR3 is 13 residues long. In germline, CDR1 is KGHSH, CDR2 LQKENI. CDR3 DNA sequence: TGTGCCAGCTCCCAGGGGGCTGACACTGAAGCTTTCTTT. Translation gives CASSQGADTEAFF.

The chain recombines TRBV10-2 with TRBJ1-2; D is perhaps TRBD1 (6 bases). The CDR3 extends over 15 amino acids. CDR1 WSHSY and CDR2 SAAADI come from the germline V gene. V was pared by 2 bases and J by 4 bases, with 14 bases between. The CDR3 bases are TGCGCCAGCAGTGAGCCAGGGACAATCGCCTATGGCTACACCTTC. Amino acid sequence: CASSEPGTIAYGYTF.

This sequence joins TRBV3-1 (or the pseudogene TRBV3-2) and TRBJ2-1; 10 nucleotides agree with TRBD2. Losses at the gene ends were 1 base for V and 0 bases for J; bases not matched to a gene: 6. The germline gives CDR1 LGHDT, CDR2 YNNKEL (reference sequence). The CDR3 extends over 18 amino acids. The CDR3, as DNA: TGTGCCAGCAGCCAAGTAGCGGGGGGCCCTAGCTCCTACAATGAGCAGTTCTTC. This sequence encodes CASSQVAGGPSSYNEQFF.

V is TRBV21-1 and J is TRBJ2-2; the table names TRBD1, a call not compared with the DNA. TRBV21-1 is an annotated pseudogene. The CDR3 loop spans 17 amino acids. The CDR3 loop reads CASSKGSWTGNTGELFF. CDR3 in DNA: TGTGCCAGCAGCAAGGGTAGCTGGACAGGGAACACCGGGGAGCTGTTTTTT.

The chain joins TRBV2 to TRBJ2-7; 7 bases map to TRBD2. Germline-derived CDR1 and CDR2 are SNHLY and FYNNEI. This CDR3 comprises 15 residues. With V trimmed by 3 bases and J by 2 bases, 7 bases remained unmatched. The CDR3: CASSDWEGRTYEQYF. As DNA, the CDR3 is TGTGCCAGCAGTGACTGGGAGGGACGGACCTACGAGCAGTACTTC.

V gene TRBV27 combines with J gene TRBJ2-7; the match to TRBD1 covers 9 bases. The length of the CDR3 is 14 residues. The V and J ends lost 6 bases and 4 bases, in that order; junction bases with no gene match: 7. Germline lookup yields CDR1 MNHEY and CDR2 SMNVEV (reference sequence). DNA of the CDR3: TGTGCCAGCAGGACGACAGGGGGGAGGTACGAGCAGTACTTC. Protein sequence: CASRTTGGRYEQYF.

The CDR3 sequence: CSVEDQRGTEAFF. The CDR3, as DNA: TGCAGCGTTGAAGACCAACGAGGGACTGAAGCTTTCTTT. This sequence joins TRBV29-1 and TRBJ1-1; D unresolved. V lost 0 bases to trimming and J lost 5 bases, with 10 bases between them. This CDR3 region has 13 residues. In germline, CDR1 is SQVTM, CDR2 ANQGSEA.

The chain recombines TRBV27 with TRBJ1-2; 11 bases align to TRBD1. Germline V lookup: CDR1 MNHEY, CDR2 SMNVEV (reference sequence). The trim removed 4 bases at V and 3 bases at J, leaving 7 bases unmatched. This CDR3 region has 16 residues. The CDR3 is CASSSSVDRGHYGYTF. The CDR3 bases are TGTGCCAGCAGTTCCTCCGTGGACAGGGGGCACTATGGCTACACCTTC.

The V gene is TRBV6-6, the J gene TRBJ1-2; TRBD1 is a possible D gene (5 bases). V was cut by 5 bases and J by 6 bases, with 25 bases left in between. The CDR3 runs to 17 residues. Germline CDR1 is MNHNY and CDR2 is SVGAGI (reference sequence). Written as DNA, the CDR3 is TGTGCCAGCAGTCCGAGAAAGACGGGGGGTGAGAGAGATGGCTACACCTTC. Protein: CASSPRKTGGERDGYTF.

The chain combines TRBV7-2 with TRBJ1-1, with 8 bases fitting TRBD1. Germline assignment: CDR1 SGHTA and CDR2 FQGNSA. After removal of 11 bases from V and 1 base from J, the junction contained 6 bases not matched to a gene. This CDR3 is 13 amino acids long. CDR3 region: CASRDRSNTEAFF. The CDR3 region has the DNA TGTGCCTCCCGGGACAGGTCGAACACTGAAGCTTTCTTT.

This chain joins TRBV19 and TRBJ2-3; TRBD1 matches at 9 bases. The CDR3 runs 17 residues. With V trimmed by 6 bases and J by 1 base, 11 bases remained unmatched. Germline CDR1 LNHDA, CDR2 SQIVND (reference sequence). CDR3 protein: CASSLRATGGRTDTQYF. For the CDR3, the DNA is TGTGCCAGTAGCCTTCGAGCCACAGGGGGCCGCACAGATACGCAGTATTTT.